The source of this T cell receptor (beta chain) is a study of blood T cell repertoires in COVID-19. Looking at the study overall: Donors in the United States, Italy and Spain gave samples during acute or convalescent COVID-19. PBMCs, B-cell-depleted T cells, or T cells provided the cDNA or gDNA that made up the material.

CDR3 length equals 15 residues. The germline V gene has CDR1 LNHDA and CDR2 SQIVND (reference sequence). V lost 4 bases and J lost 7; bases outside the gene matches: 6. As originally analysed: Reference gene primer amplification yielded estimated nucleated cell counts. TCRdb's table, derived via immunoSEQ multiplex PCR, lists solely in-frame clones and lacks some. V and J calls and clone size are copied from that table; D and trimming were computed from the DNA. The top ten clones hold approximately 22% of a sample with 70,000 to 90,000 clones, about four fifths of them seen once. The sequenced sample was peripheral blood. The sequence was collected from a human donor in a cohort sampled during active COVID-19. The rearrangement links TRBV19 to TRBJ2-1, with TRBD2 matching 11 bases. CDR3 protein: CASSRGTSGGNEQFF. The CDR3 region has the DNA TGTGCCAGTAGTAGGGGGACTAGCGGAGGTAATGAGCAGTTCTTC.